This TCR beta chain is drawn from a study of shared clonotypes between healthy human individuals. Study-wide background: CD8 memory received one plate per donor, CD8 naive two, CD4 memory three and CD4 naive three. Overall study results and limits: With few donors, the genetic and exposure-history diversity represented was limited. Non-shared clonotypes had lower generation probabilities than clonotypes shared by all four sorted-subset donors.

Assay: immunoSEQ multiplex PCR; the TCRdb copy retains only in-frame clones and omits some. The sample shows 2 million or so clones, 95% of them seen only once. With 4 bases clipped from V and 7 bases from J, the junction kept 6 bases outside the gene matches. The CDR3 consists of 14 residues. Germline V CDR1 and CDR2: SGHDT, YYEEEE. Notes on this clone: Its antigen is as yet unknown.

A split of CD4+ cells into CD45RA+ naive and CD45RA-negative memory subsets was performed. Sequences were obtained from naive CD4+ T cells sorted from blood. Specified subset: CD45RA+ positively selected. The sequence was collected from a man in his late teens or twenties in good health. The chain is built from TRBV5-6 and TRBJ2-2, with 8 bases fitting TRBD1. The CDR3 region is CASSADRGNGELFF. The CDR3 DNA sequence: TGTGCCAGCAGCGCAGACAGGGGAAACGGGGAGCTGTTTTTT. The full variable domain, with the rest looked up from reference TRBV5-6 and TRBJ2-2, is DAGVTQSPTHLIKTRGQQVTLRCSPKSGHDTVSWYQQALGQGPQFIFQYYEEEERQRGNFPDRFSGHQFPNYSSELNVNALLLGDSALYLCASSADRGNGELFFGEGSRLTVL.